The clone carrying this T cell receptor (beta chain) was found many times. Its antigen is not identified. The V and J ends lost 3 bases and 0 bases respectively, with 6 bases between them. CDR3 length equals 13 residues. The sample belongs to a study of T cells after yellow fever vaccination. General study results and limits: Contamination by abundant bulk-population clonotypes could be present in FACS-sorted repertoires. After the booster, 96% of CD4 and approximately 90% of CD8 primary-response clones were re-detected.

Universal primer sites and UMIs were introduced during 5'RACE template-switching synthesis of TCR cDNA. MiXCR, applied by TCRdb to the 5' RACE reads, yields one record per CDR3 protein. The top ten clones hold 15% of a sample with 500,000 to 650,000 distinct CDR3 sequences, 9% to 15% of them seen once. The receptor was derived from a man in his thirties or forties who received the YFV17D yellow fever vaccine. The rearrangement uses TRBV12-3 or TRBV12-4 and TRBJ2-7; possible D gene TRBD1, 5 bases. The sequencing used PBMCs, collected on the day of the yellow fever booster vaccination. In nucleotides, the CDR3 is TGTGCCAGCAGTTTCCAGGGCTCCTACGAGCAGTACTTC. Translating gives CASSFQGSYEQYF.